These 23 T cell receptor beta chains came from one sample sequenced in a study of CD8 T cells in ankylosing spondylitis. MiXCR was run by TCRdb on the 5' RACE reads, yielding one entry per CDR3 protein. The sample holds some 240,000 distinct CDR3 sequences, about 24% seen once. What was sequenced was blood, either unsorted or a sorted T cell fraction (not recorded which). These receptors were taken from a male donor with ankylosing spondylitis or in good health (not recorded which).

This clonotype occurred many times. The chain uses TRBV12-3 or TRBV12-4 and TRBJ2-3; D unclear. This CDR3 has 13 amino acids. Deletions cut 3 bases from V and 5 bases from J, with 9 bases between. CDR3 sequence: CASSFRARDTQYF. The CDR3 DNA follows: TGTGCCAGCAGTTTTCGAGCTCGAGATACGCAGTATTTT.

V is TRBV12-3 or TRBV12-4 and J is TRBJ1-1, with D possibly matching TRBD1 (5 bases). Between the trimmed V and J ends, which lost 6 bases and 4 bases, there was a span of 15 bases. The CDR3 has 14 amino acids. CDR3 protein: CASRGPPGGTEAFF. As DNA, the CDR3 is TGTGCCAGCAGGGGGCCCCCCGGAGGCACTGAAGCTTTCTTT.

This clonotype was recorded at least ten times. The rearrangement uses TRBV18 and TRBJ2-1; no clear D gene. Trimming left V 2 bases short and J 7 bases short, with 6 bases between. This CDR3 has 12 residues. Germline V gene sequence: CDR1 KGHSH, CDR2 LQKENI. CDR3 region: CASSPERNEQFF. The CDR3 DNA sequence: TGTGCCAGCTCACCAGAACGGAATGAGCAGTTCTTC.

The chain employs TRBV4-2 and TRBJ2-7; no definite D call. CDR3 length: 13 residues. Germline V gives CDR1 LGHNA, CDR2 YNFKEQ. V lost 0 bases to trimming and J lost 7 bases, with 10 bases between them. DNA of the CDR3: TGTGCCAGCAGCCAAGACGTCCTTGGGGAGCAGTACTTC. This codes for CASSQDVLGEQYF.

This clonotype was seen just once. The chain carries TRBV27 and TRBJ2-3; 10 bases match TRBD2. V lost 6 bases to trimming and J lost 0 bases; unmatched junction nucleotides: 0. There are 14 residues in the CDR3. The germline CDR1 and CDR2 sequences are MNHEY and SMNVEV (reference sequence). This CDR3 is CASRGLASTDTQYF. The CDR3 DNA is TGTGCCAGCAGGGGACTAGCGAGCACAGATACGCAGTATTTT.

The V and J genes are TRBV4-1 and TRBJ2-2, with D tentatively TRBD1 (6 bases). The germline V gene has CDR1 MGHRA and CDR2 YSYEKL. V dropped 1 base and J dropped 4 bases, with 10 bases sitting between them. There are 15 residues in the CDR3. The CDR3 is CASSQGGPSTGELFF. CDR3 DNA: TGCGCCAGCAGCCAAGGGGGGCCGAGCACCGGGGAGCTGTTTTTT.

The CDR3 loop is CASSELRGGRSGDTQYF. CDR3 sequence (DNA): TGTGCCAGCAGTGAATTGAGGGGGGGGCGGTCAGGTGATACGCAGTATTTT. V is TRBV25-1 and J is TRBJ2-3, with D possibly TRBD2 on 7 matching bases. Germline assignment: CDR1 MGHDK and CDR2 SYGVNS. Trimming shortened V by 1 base and J by 6 bases, and 20 bases separated the two germline ends. CDR3 length: 17 amino acids.

For this clonotype: A clone one base away is much larger, so this may be a read error. The J gene is TRBJ1-1, the V gene TRBV20-1, with D possibly TRBD1 on 5 matching bases. With 5 bases removed from V and 6 bases from J, the gap between germline ends came to 13 bases. The CDR3 has 12 amino acids. CDR1 is DFQATT, CDR2 SNEGSKA, per germline (reference sequence). The CDR3 bases are TGCAGTGCTGACCTACAGGCCTCTGAAGCTTTCTTT. Translating it yields CSADLQASEAFF.

This clonotype was found many times. This sequence joins TRBV11-1 and TRBJ2-7; either TRBD1 or TRBD2 may fit D (5 bases each). CDR3 length: 13 amino acids. The ends were cut back, 5 bases at V and 7 bases at J, with 15 bases in the middle. Germline assignment: CDR1 SGHAT and CDR2 FQDESV (reference sequence). The CDR3 nucleotides are TGTGCCAGCAGCCTATCTGGGGGTCGGGAGCAGTACTTC. Its translation is CASSLSGGREQYF.

The table lists this clonotype with a few counts. The chain recombines TRBV20-1 with TRBJ2-2, with 7 bases lining up with TRBD2. Germline-derived CDR1 and CDR2 are DFQATT and SNEGSKA (reference sequence). Unmatched junction bases numbered 1, after V lost 3 bases and J lost 3 bases. The CDR3 totals 13 residues. The CDR3 bases are TGCAGTGCTAGGGGGGGGGACACCGGGGAGCTGTTTTTT. Translation gives CSARGGDTGELFF.

This chain connects TRBV11-2 to TRBJ2-3; the match to TRBD2 covers 14 bases. Trimming removed 7 bases from V and 5 bases from J; junction bases left unmatched: 5. CDR3 length: 15 residues. Germline CDR1 SGHAT, CDR2 FQNNGV. The CDR3: CASKTSGGAGDTQYF. Here the CDR3 DNA reads TGTGCCAGCAAGACTAGCGGGGGGGCCGGAGATACGCAGTATTTT.

The genes are TRBV3-1 and TRBJ2-2; perhaps TRBD2 as D (6 bases). This CDR3 has 16 amino acids. The V end lost 4 bases, the J end lost 6 bases, and 18 bases lay between the germline ends. Germline V gives CDR1 LGHDT, CDR2 YNNKEL (reference sequence). In DNA form, the CDR3 reads TGTGCCAGCAGCCCGAGGCCCCCTCGCGGGGCCGGGGAGCTGTTTTTT. Protein: CASSPRPPRGAGELFF. Full variable domain (outside the CDR3, taken from reference TRBV3-1 and TRBJ2-2): DTAVSQTPKYLVTQMGNDKSIKCEQNLGHDTMYWYKQDSKKFLKIMFSYNNKELIINETVPNRFSPKSPDKAHLNLHINSLELGDSAVYFCASSPRPPRGAGELFFGEGSRLTVL.

DNA of the CDR3: TGCAGTGCCCATCAACCTCTAGCGGGGGGGCCGATGGGGGAAGAGACCCAGTACTTC. Encoded protein: CSAHQPLAGGPMGEETQYF. The genes are TRBV20-1 and TRBJ2-5, with 12 bases aligning to TRBD2. The length of the CDR3 is 19 residues. V dropped 6 bases and J dropped 3; count of bases not matched to a gene: 20. Germline V gives CDR1 DFQATT, CDR2 SNEGSKA (reference sequence).

This clonotype was counted ten times or more. The rearrangement links TRBV5-1 to TRBJ2-3; tentatively, D is TRBD1 (5 bases). From germline, CDR1 is SGHRS and CDR2 YFSETQ. The CDR3 extends over 16 amino acids. Trimming took 0 bases from V and 1 from J, leaving 12 bases between them. CDR3 nucleotides: TGCGCCAGCAGCTTGGCCGCAGGGATGGGCACAGATACGCAGTATTTT. It yields the protein CASSLAAGMGTDTQYF.

The chain uses TRBV10-2 and TRBJ1-5; D unresolved. CDR1 is WSHSY, CDR2 SAAADI, per germline. V lost 0 bases to trimming and J lost 10 bases, with 10 bases between them. The length of the CDR3 is 13 residues. The CDR3 sequence is CASSESYPGPQHF. CDR3 nucleotide sequence: TGCGCCAGCAGTGAGTCTTATCCAGGACCCCAGCATTTT.

This clonotype was observed a few times. The chain uses TRBV5-6 and TRBJ2-5, with TRBD1 matching 8 bases. Germline V CDR1 and CDR2: SGHDT, YYEEEE. This CDR3 spans 15 amino acids. Trimming took 4 bases from V and 6 from J; bases not matched to a gene: 11. CDR3 protein: CASSNPGTGTQTQYF. The CDR3 DNA sequence: TGTGCCAGCAGCAACCCCGGGACAGGTACCCAGACCCAGTACTTC.

The J gene is TRBJ2-3, the V gene TRBV2; TRBD2 matches at 7 bases. CDR1 and CDR2 (germline): SNHLY, FYNNEI. V was clipped by 8 bases and J by 5 bases; unmatched bases: 13. CDR3 length equals 15 residues. The CDR3 nucleotides read TGTGCCAGCCTCCGCGGGAGCCCATCGGGAGATACGCAGTATTTT. The encoded protein is CASLRGSPSGDTQYF.

This clonotype was seen only a few times. The chain joins TRBV20-1 to TRBJ2-2; possibly TRBD1 or TRBD2 for D (6 bases each). The germline V gene encodes CDR1 DFQATT and CDR2 SNEGSKA (reference sequence). The V gene lost 3 bases and the J gene lost 5 bases, with 10 bases spanning the gap. The CDR3 length is 13 residues. DNA for the CDR3: TGCAGTGCTAGCGGGGGCAAAACCGGGGAGCTGTTTTTT. This encodes CSASGGKTGELFF.

The chain joins TRBV2 to TRBJ1-5, with no clear D. The CDR3 runs to 14 residues. Germline lookup yields CDR1 SNHLY and CDR2 FYNNEI. V was clipped by 1 base and J by 3 bases, with 7 bases between them. The CDR3 loop reads CASSEGRTNQPQHF. The CDR3 nucleotides are TGTGCCAGCAGTGAAGGCCGAACCAATCAGCCCCAGCATTTT.

This clonotype was observed a handful of times. V usage is TRBV3-1 and J usage is TRBJ2-1; D ambiguous. Trimming stripped 1 base from V and 7 bases from J, with 8 bases between. Germline assignment: CDR1 LGHDT and CDR2 YNNKEL (reference sequence). The length of the CDR3 is 13 residues. The CDR3 sequence: CASSQVTGNEQFF. CDR3 DNA: TGTGCCAGCAGCCAAGTAACGGGTAATGAGCAGTTCTTC.

This clonotype was counted ten times or more. The V gene is TRBV28, the J gene TRBJ1-3; TRBD1 is a possible D gene (6 bases). V was shortened by 6 bases and J by 0 bases, with 15 bases between the two germline ends. The germline V gene encodes CDR1 MDHEN and CDR2 SYDVKM. The CDR3 covers 16 residues. In nucleotides, the CDR3 is TGTGCCAGCAGAGGGGGTGGGGGCGCCTCTGGAAACACCATATATTTT. As protein: CASRGGGGASGNTIYF. The full variable domain, in which reference TRBV28 and TRBJ1-3 provide the parts outside the CDR3, is DVKVTQSSRYLVKRTGEKVFLECVQDMDHENMFWYRQDPGLGLRLIYFSYDVKMKEKGDIPEGYSVSREKKERFSLILESASTNQTSMYLCASRGGGGASGNTIYFGEGSWLTVV.

Only one count was recorded for this clonotype. The chain has TRBV3-1 and TRBJ2-5, with 9 bases lining up with TRBD1. CDR3 size: 15 residues. Per germline, CDR1 LGHDT and CDR2 YNNKEL (reference sequence). Trimming at V came to 1 base and at J to 5 bases, leaving 5 bases not matched to a gene. CDR3 coding DNA: TGTGCCAGCAGCCAAGTGGGACAGGGAGTGGAGACCCAGTACTTC. It codes for CASSQVGQGVETQYF.

The chain carries TRBV6-1 and TRBJ1-2; 10 bases fit TRBD1. V dropped 6 bases and J dropped 5; count of bases not matched to a gene: 6. This CDR3 spans 14 amino acids. CDR1 is MNHNS, CDR2 SASEGT, per germline. The CDR3 loop reads CASRRQGAWYGYTF. The CDR3 DNA is TGTGCCAGCAGACGACAGGGGGCTTGGTATGGCTACACCTTC.